This entry is about one T cell receptor (beta chain). This clonotype showed up just a few times. No antigen is known for it. Base quality data are lacking; no much larger clone is found one base away. The data originate from a study of blood T cells in healthy people across ages (dated by TCRdb to between 2015 and 2016). For context, the study as a whole: In model experiments, roughly one uniquely barcoded TCR beta cDNA molecule per two T cells was captured by template switching. Donors of different ages were randomly distributed across sequencing lanes to avoid experimental bias. The donors were divided into four age groups: young (average around 16 years), middle-aged (around 37), aged (approximately 62) and long-lived (roughly 86). To track age-related changes in TCR beta repertoire diversity, the study relied on deep sequencing normalized with unique cDNA molecular identifiers. For two donors (one aged 18 to 29 and one aged 80 or older), the study analyzed two additional independent replicas of 1 million unique cDNA reads from the same blood draw. On the study overall, not on this receptor specifically: As age increased, observed TCR beta diversity per million T cells dropped in a roughly linear way, and a significant reduction was already evident by age around 41. Because donor CMV infection status was unknown, age-related changes in expanded clonotypes were potentially confounded. Bulk unsorted PBMC profiling prevented conclusive comparison of naive and antigen-experienced compartments. A strong correlation was found between observed TCR beta diversity and the percentage of naive T cells measured by flow cytometry. Total diversity estimates from one million sequenced T cells were considered lower bounds and underestimates. Compared with the aged group, more naive CD4+ T cells, fewer expanded clones and increased TCR diversity were shown by the long-lived group, suggesting age selection.

The donors were roughly 40 Caucasian individuals from Russia, aged about 6 to 95 years, who were systemically healthy. Ten milliliters of peripheral blood were drawn from each donor into EDTA-treated Vacutainer tubes. Ficoll-Paque density-gradient centrifugation was used to isolate PBMCs, with at least 6 million per sample. Total RNA, at least 5 micrograms per sample, was extracted from PBMCs with Trizol reagent. Naive CD45RAhigh/CD27high T cell percentages were measured by flow cytometry on a PBMC aliquot from every donor. Libraries were made using 5' RACE. Reads for this sample came from an Illumina HiSeq 2500. A second roughly 7 to 11 cycle PCR used a sample-barcoded 5' primer and a J-beta primer mix. A unique molecular identifier was introduced onto each TCR beta cDNA molecule by a template-switch 5' adaptor carrying 12 random nucleotides. At least 2.5 million CDR3-containing paired-end reads were obtained from each sample. First-strand cDNA was synthesized from all RNA with the Mint cDNA synthesis kit, primed by a TRBC-specific oligonucleotide. Following uracil-DNA glycosylase treatment, a first 18-cycle PCR with universal primers M1SS and BC2_uni_R was performed on all cDNA. Regarding the original processing steps: Each sample was normalized by randomly selecting 1 million high-quality reads, each carrying a distinct molecular identifier. Instead of being binned into consensus sequences, reads that shared molecular identifiers were thrown out. MiTCR, run with a Q25 quality threshold and the strictest error-elimination algorithm, handled CDR3 identification, clonotype clustering and error correction. A nonparametric unseen species model with Euler transformation was used to estimate lower-bound total TCR beta diversity. TCRdb redid the processing of the public reads, applying fastp at Q25 and MiXCR, and retained in-frame beta chains. Identical CDR3 proteins give one entry, which carries the most common genes and DNA. TCRdb's processing, not the study's, gives the V and J calls here. In all, the sample holds 1.5 million to 2 million distinct CDR3 sequences, and about 31% of those were seen once. Clones ranked in the top ten supply 10% to 12% of the sample.

At the junction V is shortened by 7 bases and J by 5 bases; bases outside the gene matches: 11. Including the terminal cysteine and phenylalanine, the CDR3 comprises 15 residues. The kept DNA is CDR3 alone, 45 bases in frame from the first base. Sequences SGHTA (CDR1) and FQGNSA (CDR2) are obtained from the germline V gene. The rearrangement combines TRBV7-2 with TRBJ2-1; 7 bases in the junction line up with TRBD2. The receptor was derived from a woman in her twenties or thirties in good health. Sequencing was carried out using blood. DNA sequence: TGTGCCAGCACCCCGATACCGAGCGGGGACAATGAGCAGTTCTTC. The encoded protein is CASTPIPSGDNEQFF. The CDR3, completed at both ends by the reference TRBV7-2 and TRBJ2-1 genes, gives the full variable domain GAGVSQSPSNKVTEKGKDVELRCDPISGHTALYWYRQSLGQGLEFLIYFQGNSAPDKSGLPSDRFSAERTGGSVSTLTIQRTQQEDSAVYLCASTPIPSGDNEQFFGPGTRLTVL.